These 19 T cell receptor beta chains were all obtained from the same sample, sequenced in a study of blood T cell repertoires in COVID-19. Clones were read by immunoSEQ multiplex PCR, and TCRdb kept only the in-frame ones, dropping some. The sample carries 250,000 to 350,000 clones, just over 85% recorded once. The sequencing sample was made of PBMCs or T cells enriched from blood (not recorded which). These receptors were obtained from a woman aged 18-29 years who had recovered from COVID-19.

The J gene is TRBJ1-1, the V gene TRBV5-4, with 7 bases aligning to TRBD1. The CDR3 runs 15 residues. Looked up from germline, CDR1 is SGHNT and CDR2 is YYREEE (reference sequence). Trimming took 2 bases from V and 1 from J; bases not matched to a gene: 5. CDR3 nucleotides: TGTGCCAGCAGCTTATTAAGGGGGCAGAACACTGAAGCTTTCTTT. Amino acids: CASSLLRGQNTEAFF.

This clone was seen more than once but under ten times. The rearrangement joins TRBV2 to TRBJ1-2; the D gene is possibly TRBD1 (5 bases). This CDR3 has 16 residues. Trimming removed 6 bases at V and 5 bases at J, with 22 bases between. Germline CDR1 is SNHLY and CDR2 is FYNNEI. The CDR3 DNA sequence: TGTGCCAGCAGGAGGGAGGTACGGGGGGAAGGATATGGCTACACCTTC. As protein: CASRREVRGEGYGYTF.

The chain uses TRBV5-1 and TRBJ2-7; D possibly corresponds to TRBD2 (6 bases). The V gene's germline CDR1 is SGHRS and CDR2 YFSETQ. This CDR3 is built from 14 residues. Trimming left V 0 bases short and J 6 bases short, with 13 bases between. The CDR3: CASSLVEGGVEQYF. CDR3 in DNA: TGCGCCAGCAGCTTGGTCGAGGGAGGAGTCGAGCAGTACTTC. Variable domain in full (rest from reference TRBV5-1 and TRBJ2-7): KAGVTQTPRYLIKTRGQQVTLSCSPISGHRSVSWYQQTPGQGLQFLFEYFSETQRNKGNFPGRFSGRQFSNSRSEMNVSTLELGDSALYLCASSLVEGGVEQYFGPGTRLTVT.

The V gene is TRBV3-1 (or the pseudogene TRBV3-2), the J gene TRBJ2-1; 11 nucleotides agree with TRBD2. CDR1 and CDR2 from the germline V gene are LGHDT and YNNKEL (reference sequence). V was clipped by 6 bases and J by 2 bases; unmatched bases: 3. This CDR3 is built from 15 residues. CDR3 DNA sequence: TGTGCCAGCAGTACTAGCGGGAGCCCCTACAATGAGCAGTTCTTC. As protein: CASSTSGSPYNEQFF.

The rearrangement uses TRBV9 and TRBJ2-3, with D possibly matching TRBD2 (5 bases). The germline V gene encodes CDR1 SGDLS and CDR2 YYNGEE. V lost 10 bases and J 4 bases, leaving 25 bases between the germline ends. This CDR3 region has 16 residues. The CDR3 reads CASRPGSTSVSDTQYF. The CDR3 bases are TGTGCCTCACGGCCCGGCTCTACTAGTGTCTCAGATACGCAGTATTTT.

The rearrangement links TRBV16 to TRBJ1-2, with D possibly matching TRBD1 (6 bases). Germline values: CDR1 KGHSY, CDR2 FQNENV. Trimming took off 0 bases at V and 1 base at J, with 18 bases between the two ends. The CDR3 has 18 residues. Written as DNA, the CDR3 is TGTGCCAGCAGCCAATCCAACCCCAGGGAGGGGGTTAACTATGGCTACACCTTC. Protein: CASSQSNPREGVNYGYTF.

This chain uses TRBV2 with TRBJ1-4; 9 bases map to TRBD1. With V trimmed by 6 bases and J by 4 bases, 3 bases remained unmatched. This CDR3 is 14 amino acids long. Germline CDR1 is SNHLY and CDR2 is FYNNEI. CDR3 bases: TGTGCCAGCAGACAGGGGGCCTATAATGAAAAACTGTTTTTT. Protein product: CASRQGAYNEKLFF. Looking up the rest from reference TRBV2 and TRBJ1-4 gives the full variable domain: EPEVTQTPSHQVTQMGQEVILRCVPISNHLYFYWYRQILGQKVEFLVSFYNNEISEKSEIFDDQFSVERPDGSNFTLKIRSTKLEDSAMYFCASRQGAYNEKLFFGSGTQLSVL.

V gene TRBV19 combines with J gene TRBJ1-3; no firm D call. The CDR3 is 15 residues long. The germline V gene has CDR1 LNHDA and CDR2 SQIVND (reference sequence). Trimming cost V 6 bases and J 6 bases, with 18 bases left between them. CDR3 amino acids: CASREMTSPPNTIYF. Here the CDR3 DNA reads TGTGCCAGTAGAGAGATGACAAGCCCACCAAACACCATATATTTT.

The gene calls are TRBV30 and TRBJ2-2, with D perhaps TRBD2 (6 bases). This CDR3 comprises 10 residues. Looked up from germline, CDR1 is GTSNPN and CDR2 is SVGIG (reference sequence). The CDR3 coding sequence is TGTGCAGGGAGGACCGGGGAGCTGTTTTTT. Translated: CAGRTGELFF.

The rearrangement joins TRBV27 to TRBJ2-2, with 11 nucleotides matching TRBD2. Germline-derived CDR1 and CDR2 are MNHEY and SMNVEV (reference sequence). The CDR3 consists of 17 residues. Trimming cost V 10 bases and J 0 bases; bases outside gene matches: 10. The CDR3, as DNA: TGTGCCACCCTGACTAGCGGGACCTTCGCGAACACCGGGGAGCTGTTTTTT. Translation gives CATLTSGTFANTGELFF.

The chain recombines TRBV5-4 with TRBJ2-4; 7 bases agree with TRBD2. Germline lookup yields CDR1 SGHNT and CDR2 YYREEE (reference sequence). The CDR3 has 15 residues. The trim removed 0 bases at V and 4 bases at J, leaving 4 bases unmatched. The chain's CDR3 is CASSLVTGGKNIQYF. The DNA for the CDR3 is TGTGCCAGCAGCTTGGTTACCGGGGGGAAAAACATTCAGTACTTC.

This clone was recorded a few times. CDR3 amino acids: CASSSLAGRSYNEQFF. The CDR3 coding sequence is TGTGCCAGCAGCTCACTAGCGGGCCGATCCTACAATGAGCAGTTCTTC. V usage is TRBV7-8 and J usage is TRBJ2-1, with 9 bases aligning to TRBD2. The CDR3 is 16 residues long. The V gene end was trimmed by 4 bases and the J gene end by 1 base; junction bases not matched to a gene: 5. Germline V gives CDR1 SGHVS, CDR2 FQNEAQ.

This sequence joins TRBV28 and TRBJ1-4; 7 bases are shared with TRBD1. Germline values: CDR1 MDHEN, CDR2 SYDVKM. Trimming removed 6 bases from V and 4 bases from J; junction bases left unmatched: 11. This CDR3 is built from 16 residues. The CDR3 nucleotides are TGTGCCAGCAGCCCAGCCGAAGCAGGGGGTAATGAAAAACTGTTTTTT. Protein sequence: CASSPAEAGGNEKLFF.

The rearrangement joins TRBV3-1 (or the pseudogene TRBV3-2) to TRBJ2-6; D might be TRBD2 (7 bases). Germline lookup yields CDR1 LGHDT and CDR2 YNNKEL (reference sequence). This CDR3 contains 16 residues. V lost 7 bases to trimming and J lost 2 bases, with 15 bases between them. As DNA, the CDR3 is TGTGCCAGCAATGCAAGGGGGGGCACTGGGGCCAACGTCCTGACTTTC. This gives the protein CASNARGGTGANVLTF.

This sequence joins TRBV9 and TRBJ1-2; possible D gene TRBD1, 6 bases. The ends were cut back, 4 bases at V and 4 bases at J, with 17 bases in the middle. The CDR3 runs 15 residues. Germline assignment: CDR1 SGDLS and CDR2 YYNGEE. CDR3 in DNA: TGTGCCAGCAGCCTCGCGGACAGTCCTGCCTATGGCTACACCTTC. Encoded protein: CASSLADSPAYGYTF.

The J gene is TRBJ2-1, the V gene TRBV10-3; 9 nucleotides agree with TRBD2. V shed 9 bases, J shed 8 bases, and the junction held 8 bases outside the gene matches. The CDR3 totals 13 residues. The germline gives CDR1 ENHRY, CDR2 SYGVKD. The chain's CDR3 is CAIGGAGGDEQFF. CDR3 coding DNA: TGTGCCATAGGGGGCGCGGGAGGGGATGAGCAGTTCTTC.

V gene TRBV30 combines with J gene TRBJ1-2; TRBD1 aligns across 10 bases. The germline CDR1 and CDR2 sequences are GTSNPN and SVGIG (reference sequence). Trimming removed 2 bases from V and 4 bases from J; junction bases left unmatched: 7. The CDR3 has 15 residues. As DNA, the CDR3 is TGTGCCTGGAGTCCCCGGACAGGGGGGGGCTATGGCTACACCTTC. Its translation: CAWSPRTGGGYGYTF.

On this clone: Since the CDR3 does not end with the conserved phenylalanine or tryptophan, this likely comes from a read error. No DNA is shown, since the ends of the CDR3 on it are uncertain; the CDR3 is the one TCRdb lists. The chain uses TRBV20-1 and TRBJ1-4; the DNA was not used to check the table's D call, TRBD1. From its first to its last residue, the CDR3 has 8 amino acids. The germline gives CDR1 DFQATT, CDR2 SNEGSKA (reference sequence). The CDR3 reads CSARGGQG.

J is TRBJ1-2 and V is TRBV3-1 (or the pseudogene TRBV3-2), with D possibly TRBD1 on 5 matching bases. Trimming pared 9 bases from V and 5 bases from J, leaving 16 bases between. Per germline, CDR1 LGHDT and CDR2 YNNKEL (reference sequence). This CDR3 comprises 13 residues. As DNA, the CDR3 is TGTGCCAGTGCCTCAGGGCGTGGATATGGCTACACCTTC. It is translated as CASASGRGYGYTF.